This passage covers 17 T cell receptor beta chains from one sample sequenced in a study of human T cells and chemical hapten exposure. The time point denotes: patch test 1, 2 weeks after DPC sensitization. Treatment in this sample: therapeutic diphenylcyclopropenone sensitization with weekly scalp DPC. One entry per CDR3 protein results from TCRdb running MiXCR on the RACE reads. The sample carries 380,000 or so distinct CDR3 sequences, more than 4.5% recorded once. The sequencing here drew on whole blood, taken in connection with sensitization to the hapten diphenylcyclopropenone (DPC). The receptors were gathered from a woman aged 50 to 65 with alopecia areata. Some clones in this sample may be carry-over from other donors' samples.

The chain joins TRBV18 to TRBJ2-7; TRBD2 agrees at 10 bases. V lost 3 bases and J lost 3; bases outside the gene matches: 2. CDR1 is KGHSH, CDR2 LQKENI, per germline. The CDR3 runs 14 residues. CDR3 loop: CASSPASGSYEQYF. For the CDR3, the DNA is TGTGCCAGCTCACCGGCTAGCGGGAGCTACGAGCAGTACTTC.

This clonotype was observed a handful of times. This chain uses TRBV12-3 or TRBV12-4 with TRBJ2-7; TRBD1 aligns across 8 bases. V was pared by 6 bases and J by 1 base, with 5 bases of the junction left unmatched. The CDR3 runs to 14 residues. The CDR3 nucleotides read TGTGCCAGCAGCCGGGACAGGCCTTCCTACGAGCAGTACTTC. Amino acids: CASSRDRPSYEQYF.

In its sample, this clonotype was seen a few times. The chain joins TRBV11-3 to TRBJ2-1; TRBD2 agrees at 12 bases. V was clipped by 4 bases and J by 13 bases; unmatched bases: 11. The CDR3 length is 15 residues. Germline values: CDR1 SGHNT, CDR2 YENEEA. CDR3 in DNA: TGTGCCAGCAGCTCGACTAGCGGGAGCGGGGATCGTCAGTTCTTC. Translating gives CASSSTSGSGDRQFF.

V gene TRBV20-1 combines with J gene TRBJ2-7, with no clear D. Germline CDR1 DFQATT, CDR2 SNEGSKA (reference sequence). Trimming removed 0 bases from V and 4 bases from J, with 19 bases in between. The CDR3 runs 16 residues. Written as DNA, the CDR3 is TGCAGTGCTAGAGATCCCGCCGGACCCGCCCCGTACGAGCAGTACTTC. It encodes CSARDPAGPAPYEQYF.

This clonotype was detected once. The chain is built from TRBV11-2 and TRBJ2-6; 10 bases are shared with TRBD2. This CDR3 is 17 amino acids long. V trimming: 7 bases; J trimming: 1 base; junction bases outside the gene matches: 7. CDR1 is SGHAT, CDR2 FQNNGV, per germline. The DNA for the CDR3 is TGTGCCAGCACCAAGACTAGCGGGCAATCTGGGGCCAACGTCCTGACTTTC. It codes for CASTKTSGQSGANVLTF.

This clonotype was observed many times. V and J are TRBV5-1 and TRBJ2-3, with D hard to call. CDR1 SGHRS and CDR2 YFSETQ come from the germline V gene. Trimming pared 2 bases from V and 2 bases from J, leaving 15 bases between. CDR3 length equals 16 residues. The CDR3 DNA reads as TGCGCCAGCAGCTTCGCGACGGTTTCTCTCACAGATACGCAGTATTTT. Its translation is CASSFATVSLTDTQYF.

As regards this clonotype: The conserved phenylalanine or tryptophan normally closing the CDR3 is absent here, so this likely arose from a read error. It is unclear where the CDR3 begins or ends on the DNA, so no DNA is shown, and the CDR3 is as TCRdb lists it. CDR3: CASSLAVPHGIFD. The genes are TRBV5-1 and TRBJ1-4; the D call TRBD1 from the table was never checked on the DNA. The CDR3 length equals 13 residues, ends included. Germline V gives CDR1 SGHRS, CDR2 YFSETQ.

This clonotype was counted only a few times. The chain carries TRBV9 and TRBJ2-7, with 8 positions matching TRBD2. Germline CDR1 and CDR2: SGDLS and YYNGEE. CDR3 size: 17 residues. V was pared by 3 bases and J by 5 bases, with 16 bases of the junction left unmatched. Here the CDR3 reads CASSALGTGGASDEQYF. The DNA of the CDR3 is TGTGCCAGCAGCGCCCTCGGGACGGGAGGGGCAAGTGACGAGCAGTACTTC.

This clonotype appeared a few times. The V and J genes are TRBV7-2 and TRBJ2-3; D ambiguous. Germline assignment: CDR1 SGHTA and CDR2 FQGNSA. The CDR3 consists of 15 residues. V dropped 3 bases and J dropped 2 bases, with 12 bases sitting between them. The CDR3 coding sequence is TGTGCCAGCAGCTTTTCGACTTCCTACACAGATACGCAGTATTTT. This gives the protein CASSFSTSYTDTQYF.

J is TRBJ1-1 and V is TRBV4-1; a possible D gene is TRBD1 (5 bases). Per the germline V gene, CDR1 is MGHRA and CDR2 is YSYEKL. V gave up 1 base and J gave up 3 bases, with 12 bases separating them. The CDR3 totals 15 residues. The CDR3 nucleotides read TGCGCCAGCAGCCAAGTCGATCGGGACTACACTGAAGCTTTCTTT. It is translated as CASSQVDRDYTEAFF.

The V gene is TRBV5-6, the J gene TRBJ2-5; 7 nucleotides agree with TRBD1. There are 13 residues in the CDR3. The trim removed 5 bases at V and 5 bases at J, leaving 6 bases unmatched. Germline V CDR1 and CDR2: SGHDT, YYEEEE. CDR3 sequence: CASREGASETQYF. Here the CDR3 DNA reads TGTGCCAGCAGAGAGGGGGCGTCGGAGACCCAGTACTTC.

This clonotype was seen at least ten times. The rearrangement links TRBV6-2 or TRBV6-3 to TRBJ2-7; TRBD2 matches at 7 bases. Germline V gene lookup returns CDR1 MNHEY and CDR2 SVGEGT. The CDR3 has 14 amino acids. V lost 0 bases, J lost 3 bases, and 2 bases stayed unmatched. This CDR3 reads CASSYSGGSYEQYF. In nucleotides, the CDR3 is TGTGCCAGCAGTTACTCGGGGGGGAGCTACGAGCAGTACTTC.

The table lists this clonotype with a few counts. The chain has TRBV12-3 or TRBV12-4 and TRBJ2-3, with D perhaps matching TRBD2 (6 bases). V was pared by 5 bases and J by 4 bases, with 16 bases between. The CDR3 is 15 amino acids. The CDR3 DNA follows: TGTGCCAGCAGTCCCAATACTGGAGGGGCAGATACGCAGTATTTT. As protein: CASSPNTGGADTQYF.

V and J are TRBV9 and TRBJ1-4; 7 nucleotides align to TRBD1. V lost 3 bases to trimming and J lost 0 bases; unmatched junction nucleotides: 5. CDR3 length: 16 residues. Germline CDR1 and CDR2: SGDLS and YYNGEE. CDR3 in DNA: TGTGCCAGCAGCGGTGGGGACAGCTCAACTAATGAAAAACTGTTTTTT. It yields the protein CASSGGDSSTNEKLFF.

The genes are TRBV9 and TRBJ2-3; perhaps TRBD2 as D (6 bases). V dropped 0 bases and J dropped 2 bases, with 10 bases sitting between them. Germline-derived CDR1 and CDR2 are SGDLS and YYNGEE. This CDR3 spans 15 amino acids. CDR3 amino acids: CASSVAGSITDTQYF. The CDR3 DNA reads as TGTGCCAGCAGCGTAGCCGGGAGCATCACAGATACGCAGTATTTT.

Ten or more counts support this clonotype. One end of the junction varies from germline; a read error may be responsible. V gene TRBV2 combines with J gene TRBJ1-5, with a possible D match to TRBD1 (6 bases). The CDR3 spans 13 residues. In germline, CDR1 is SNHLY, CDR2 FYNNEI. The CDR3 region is CASSSSQGWDWDF. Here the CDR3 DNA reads TGTGCCAGCAGTTCATCACAGGGTTGGGATTGGGATTTT.

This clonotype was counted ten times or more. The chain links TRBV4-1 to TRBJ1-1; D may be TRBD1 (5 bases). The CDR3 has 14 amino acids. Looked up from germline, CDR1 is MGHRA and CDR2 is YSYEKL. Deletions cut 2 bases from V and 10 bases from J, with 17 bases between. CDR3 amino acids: CASSQPSQGRRAFF. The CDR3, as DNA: TGCGCCAGCAGCCAACCGTCTCAGGGCCGGAGAGCTTTCTTT.